The 12 T cell receptor beta chains below were found in one sample sequenced in a study of T cell responses to AZD1222 COVID-19 vaccine. TCRdb's table, derived via immunoSEQ multiplex PCR, lists solely in-frame clones and lacks some. Among 85,000 to 90,000 clones, about 90% were seen once, and the ten largest hold around 10%. Sample: peripheral blood, taken on day 0 of MenACWY control vaccination. The receptors were sampled from an adult in good health.

J is TRBJ1-5 and V is TRBV7-2, with D tentatively TRBD1 (6 bases). Trimming took 1 base from V and 6 from J, leaving 13 bases between them. Germline V lookup: CDR1 SGHTA, CDR2 FQGNSA. The CDR3 contains 15 residues. CDR3: CASSLERNRVQPQHF. The DNA of the CDR3 is TGTGCCAGCAGCTTAGAGCGGAACAGGGTTCAGCCCCAGCATTTT.

The chain carries TRBV7-9 and TRBJ2-7; 11 bases map to TRBD2. The CDR3 totals 16 residues. J was trimmed by 2 bases and V by 5 bases; bases with no gene match: 8. In germline, CDR1 is SEHNR, CDR2 FQNEAQ (reference sequence). For the CDR3, the DNA is TGTGCCAGCAGCCGTGGACTAGCGGGTCAGACCTACGAGCAGTACTTC. Its translation is CASSRGLAGQTYEQYF.

CDR3 in DNA: TGTGCCAGCAGCTTCGGGCTAGTACGAGAGACCCAGTACTTC. Protein: CASSFGLVRETQYF. The chain joins TRBV11-2 to TRBJ2-5; D remains unclear. The CDR3 has 14 residues. Germline CDR1 is SGHAT and CDR2 is FQNNGV. Trimming stripped 3 bases from V and 4 bases from J, with 12 bases between.

Only a few counts were recorded for this clone. The chain is built from TRBV4-3 and TRBJ1-3; TRBD1 might be the D (5 bases). The CDR3 contains 16 residues. With 4 bases removed from V and 0 bases from J, the gap between germline ends came to 13 bases. Germline loops: CDR1 LGHNA, CDR2 YSLEER. Written as DNA, the CDR3 is TGCGCCAGCAGCCCGGGACTCTTGAGCTCTGGAAACACCATATATTTT. This codes for CASSPGLLSSGNTIYF.

This chain connects TRBV5-4 to TRBJ2-3, with 14 nucleotides matching TRBD2. Germline CDR1 and CDR2: SGHNT and YYREEE (reference sequence). The CDR3 has 16 amino acids. With V trimmed by 6 bases and J by 5 bases, 8 bases remained unmatched. The CDR3 spells CASNSEGLAGGDTQYF. In DNA form, the CDR3 reads TGTGCCAGCAACTCCGAAGGACTAGCGGGGGGAGATACGCAGTATTTT.

The J gene is TRBJ1-1, the V gene TRBV5-8; the D gene is possibly TRBD1 (5 bases). V was trimmed by 4 bases and J by 0 bases, leaving 13 bases between them. Looked up from germline, CDR1 is SGHTS and CDR2 is YDEGEE. The CDR3 spans 15 residues. DNA for the CDR3: TGTGCCAGCAGCACGGGACGGCGCATGAACACTGAAGCTTTCTTT. This codes for CASSTGRRMNTEAFF.

This sequence joins TRBV6-1 and TRBJ2-4; tentatively, D is TRBD1 or TRBD2 (5 bases each). The length of the CDR3 is 14 residues. The V gene's germline CDR1 is MNHNS and CDR2 SASEGT. Trimming removed 1 base from V and 6 bases from J, with 10 bases in between. The CDR3: CASSEVGETNIQYF. For the CDR3, the DNA is TGTGCCAGCAGTGAAGTGGGGGAGACAAACATTCAGTACTTC.

The V gene is TRBV18, the J gene TRBJ2-1; no firm D call. The CDR3 sequence is 11 residues long. Trimming stripped 6 bases from V and 9 bases from J, with 9 bases between. Germline assignment: CDR1 KGHSH and CDR2 LQKENI. The CDR3 nucleotides are TGTGCCAGCTCCCCCACGGGTGAGCAGTTCTTC. This translates into CASSPTGEQFF. The whole variable domain, filled in from reference TRBV18 and TRBJ2-1, reads NAGVMQNPRHLVRRRGQEARLRCSPMKGHSHVYWYRQLPEEGLKFMVYLQKENIIDESGMPKERFSAEFPKEGPSILRIQQVVRGDSAAYFCASSPTGEQFFGPGTRLTVL.

This chain links TRBV7-7 with TRBJ2-1, with 7 nucleotides matching TRBD2. Losses at the gene ends were 4 bases for V and 9 bases for J; bases not matched to a gene: 15. CDR1 SSHAT and CDR2 FNYEAQ come from the germline V gene (reference sequence). CDR3 length: 16 amino acids. The CDR3 coding sequence is TGTGCCAGCAGCTCCGGGACTACCCGGGTTGGCGGTGAGCAGTTCTTC. This gives the protein CASSSGTTRVGGEQFF.

CDR3 amino acids: CASSLQTGFSGNTIYF. The CDR3 bases are TGTGCCAGCAGCTTACAGACAGGTTTCTCTGGAAACACCATATATTTT. The chain has TRBV7-2 and TRBJ1-3; TRBD1 might be the D (6 bases). The ends were cut back, 2 bases at V and 0 bases at J, with 11 bases in the middle. From germline, CDR1 is SGHTA and CDR2 FQGNSA. There are 16 residues in the CDR3.

The chain carries TRBV9 and TRBJ2-3, with a tentative D call TRBD2 (7 bases). V gave up 5 bases and J gave up 2 bases, with 18 bases separating them. The CDR3 length is 16 residues. The germline V gene encodes CDR1 SGDLS and CDR2 YYNGEE. In DNA form, the CDR3 reads TGTGCCAGCAGTGGGGGGGCCCCCCGGAACACAGATACGCAGTATTTT. Its protein is CASSGGAPRNTDTQYF.

The chain has TRBV30 and TRBJ1-5; D gene ambiguous. This CDR3 contains 13 residues. The germline gives CDR1 GTSNPN, CDR2 SVGIG (reference sequence). V lost 0 bases, J lost 7 bases, and 10 bases lay in between. The CDR3 nucleotides read TGTGCCTGGAGTGTACACTCGGGACAGCCCCAGCATTTT. It specifies CAWSVHSGQPQHF. The full variable domain, its missing parts supplied by reference TRBV30 and TRBJ1-5, is SQTIHQWPATLVQPVGSPLSLECTVEGTSNPNLYWYRQAAGRGLQLLFYSVGIGQISSEVPQNLSASRPQDRQFILSSKKLLLSDSGFYLCAWSVHSGQPQHFGDGTRLSIL.